The 14 T cell receptor beta chains below were found in one sample sequenced in a study of blood T cells in healthy people across ages. With a J-beta primer mix and a sample-barcoded 5' primer, a second PCR ran roughly 6 to 12 cycles. TCRdb analysed the 5' RACE reads with MiXCR anew, one entry per CDR3 protein. The repertoire includes 1.5 million to 2 million distinct CDR3 sequences, roughly 27% of them detected once, and approximately 7.7% sits in the top ten. The sample consisted of blood. These receptors were taken from a woman aged 25 to 39 in good health.

This clonotype was seen a handful of times. The J gene is TRBJ2-3, the V gene TRBV7-9; 10 nucleotides match TRBD2. The V gene's germline CDR1 is SEHNR and CDR2 FQNEAQ (reference sequence). The CDR3 covers 15 residues. V lost 5 bases, J lost 4 bases, and 6 bases stayed unmatched. CDR3 in DNA: TGTGCCAGCAGCCTACTAGCGGGACAGGCAGATACGCAGTATTTT. Protein: CASSLLAGQADTQYF.

This clonotype has just one count. V gene TRBV3-1 combines with J gene TRBJ2-5; 9 bases fit TRBD2. V shed 1 base and J 11 bases; nucleotides not matched to a gene: 14. This CDR3 spans 16 amino acids. From germline, CDR1 is LGHDT and CDR2 YNNKEL (reference sequence). In nucleotides, the CDR3 is TGTGCCAGCAGCCAAGGGTATAGCGGGGGAGGCAATGAGCAGTACTTC. Residues: CASSQGYSGGGNEQYF.

The sample holds a few counts of this clonotype. The V and J genes are TRBV10-1 and TRBJ2-1, with 10 bases lining up with TRBD2. V dropped 4 bases and J dropped 4; count of bases not matched to a gene: 4. The CDR3 covers 15 residues. CDR1 and CDR2 from the germline V gene are WNHNN and SYGVQD (reference sequence). This chain's CDR3 is CASSAASGGYNEQFF. For the CDR3, the DNA is TGCGCCAGCAGTGCGGCTAGCGGGGGATACAATGAGCAGTTCTTC.

This rearrangement joins TRBV30 to TRBJ2-7; 8 bases are a match to TRBD2. CDR1 is GTSNPN, CDR2 SVGIG, per germline (reference sequence). CDR3 length equals 17 residues. The ends lost 0 bases at V and 2 bases at J; junction bases unmatched: 12. In nucleotides, the CDR3 is TGTGCCTGGAGTGTACCCCCGGCTAGCGGGCAACCCTACGAGCAGTACTTC. Translating gives CAWSVPPASGQPYEQYF.

This clonotype was detected only a few times. This chain links TRBV9 with TRBJ2-3, with D uncertain. Per the germline V gene, CDR1 is SGDLS and CDR2 is YYNGEE. The ends were cut back, 4 bases at V and 4 bases at J, with 19 bases in the middle. This CDR3 comprises 16 residues. CDR3 sequence: CASSSRTNPGPDTQYF. DNA for the CDR3: TGTGCCAGCAGCTCCAGGACCAATCCTGGCCCAGATACGCAGTATTTT.

V is TRBV7-2 and J is TRBJ2-2; D is unresolved. The ends were cut back, 3 bases at V and 2 bases at J, with 10 bases in the middle. Germline V gene lookup returns CDR1 SGHTA and CDR2 FQGNSA. The CDR3 covers 15 residues. The CDR3 here is CASSFGRQNTGELFF. In DNA, the CDR3 is TGTGCCAGCAGCTTCGGCCGGCAAAACACCGGGGAGCTGTTTTTT.

This clonotype was counted ten times or more. Relative to the germline gene, one junction end is altered; a read error may explain this. The chain joins TRBV4-2 to TRBJ2-7; D perhaps matches TRBD2 (6 bases). Germline assignment: CDR1 LGHNA and CDR2 YNFKEQ. The CDR3 runs to 11 residues. The CDR3 bases are TGTGCCATCAGCCCGGGGAGGGAGCAGTACTTC. It encodes CAISPGREQYF.

As for this clonotype: A read error is possible here, since a much larger clone lies one base away. The chain has TRBV20-1 and TRBJ2-4; 8 positions match TRBD2. The V segment lost 2 bases and the J segment 7 bases; nucleotides outside the gene matches: 7. The length of the CDR3 is 14 residues. The germline V gene encodes CDR1 DFQATT and CDR2 SNEGSKA (reference sequence). CDR3: CSARMGTSWNIQYF. For the CDR3, the DNA is TGCAGTGCTAGAATGGGGACTAGTTGGAACATTCAGTACTTC.

This clonotype showed up just once. A junction boundary mismatches the germline segment, possibly from a read error. The chain couples TRBV10-3 to TRBJ1-2; D remains ambiguous. This CDR3 is 13 amino acids long. Germline assignment: CDR1 ENHRY and CDR2 SYGVKD. The CDR3 DNA sequence: TGTGCCATCAGAGGAGGTGGGGAGGGTGGCCACACCTTC. As protein: CAIRGGGEGGHTF.

V gene TRBV30 combines with J gene TRBJ2-5; unclear D gene. Germline CDR1 GTSNPN, CDR2 SVGIG (reference sequence). V gave up 5 bases and J gave up 2 bases, with 12 bases separating them. This CDR3 region has 13 residues. CDR3 protein: CAWLPGQQETQYF. CDR3 DNA: TGTGCCTGGCTGCCCGGGCAGCAAGAGACCCAGTACTTC.

The CDR3 bases are TGTGCCAGCAGTTTATCAGGCAGTCCCTATGGCTACACCTTC. Translated, it gives CASSLSGSPYGYTF. The rearrangement joins TRBV12-3 or TRBV12-4 to TRBJ1-2; the D is unclear. CDR3 size: 14 residues. V gave up 2 bases and J gave up 4 bases, with 11 bases separating them.

This clonotype was picked up a small number of times. The genes are TRBV7-9 and TRBJ1-5; no firm D call. Trimming removed 4 bases at V and 11 bases at J, with 15 bases between. Germline CDR1 is SEHNR and CDR2 is FQNEAQ (reference sequence). There are 13 residues in the CDR3. The CDR3 DNA reads TGTGCCAGCAGCTCCGGGGTCTTGGGTGCCCAGCATTTT. It is translated as CASSSGVLGAQHF. Filled out from reference TRBV7-9 and TRBJ1-5, the complete variable domain reads DTGVSQNPRHKITKRGQNVTFRCDPISEHNRLYWYRQTLGQGPEFLTYFQNEAQLEKSRLLSDRFSAERPKGSFSTLEIQRTEQGDSAMYLCASSSGVLGAQHFGDGTRLSIL.

As concerns this clonotype: This could be a read error, since a much larger clone is one nucleotide away. V and J are TRBV20-1 and TRBJ2-5, with TRBD1 matching over 12 bases. V was clipped by 6 bases and J by 7 bases; unmatched bases: 18. The CDR3 is 17 residues long. Germline assignment: CDR1 DFQATT and CDR2 SNEGSKA (reference sequence). DNA for the CDR3: TGCAGTGCCCTCGGGACAGGGGGCGAGGTTTTTAGGGGGACCCAGTACTTC. Translation gives CSALGTGGEVFRGTQYF.

This clonotype was found a few times. This sequence joins TRBV2 and TRBJ2-1, with D unclear. CDR3 size: 11 residues. CDR1 and CDR2 (germline): SNHLY, FYNNEI. V lost 2 bases and J lost 8, with 4 bases in between. The CDR3 bases are TGTGCCAGCAGTGAAAGGGATGAGCAGTTCTTC. Amino acids: CASSERDEQFF.